This T cell receptor beta chain was recovered during a study of cytomegalovirus exposure and HLA in healthy donors. Germline assignment: CDR1 MDHEN and CDR2 SYDVKM. The CDR3 runs 16 residues. V was clipped by 5 bases and J by 5 bases, with 19 bases between them. In the PCR, 60 Vbeta and 13 Jbeta primers were used. Data came from immunoSEQ multiplex PCR; TCRdb stores just in-frame clones and leaves some out. The table records 130,000 to 150,000 clones, approximately 82% of them present only once. The specimen was PBMCs. This sequence joins TRBV28 and TRBJ2-1, with D perhaps matching TRBD2 (6 bases). The sequence came from a woman aged 60-70 years in good health and CMV-seropositive. CDR3 sequence: CASSPRDRGRHNEQFF. CDR3 in DNA: TGTGCCAGCAGTCCCCGGGATCGAGGGAGGCACAATGAGCAGTTCTTC.